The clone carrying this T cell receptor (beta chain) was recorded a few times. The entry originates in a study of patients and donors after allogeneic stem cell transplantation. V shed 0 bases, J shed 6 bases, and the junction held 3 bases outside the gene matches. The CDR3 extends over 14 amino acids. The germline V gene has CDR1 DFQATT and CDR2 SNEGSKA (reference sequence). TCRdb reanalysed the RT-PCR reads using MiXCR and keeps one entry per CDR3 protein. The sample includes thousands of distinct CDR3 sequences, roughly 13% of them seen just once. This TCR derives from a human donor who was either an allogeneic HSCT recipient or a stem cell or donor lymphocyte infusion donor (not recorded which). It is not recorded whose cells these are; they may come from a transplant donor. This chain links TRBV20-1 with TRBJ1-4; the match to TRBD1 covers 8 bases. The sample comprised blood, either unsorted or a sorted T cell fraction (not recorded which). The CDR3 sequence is CSAREGQEDEKLFF. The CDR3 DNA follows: TGCAGTGCTAGAGAGGGACAGGAGGATGAAAAACTGTTTTTT.